What follows are 16 T cell receptor beta chains derived from one specimen sequenced in a study of blood T cell repertoires in COVID-19. Profiled with immunoSEQ multiplex PCR; TCRdb holds only in-frame clones, not every one. Here the sample spans under 400,000 clones, 80% to 90% being singletons. The material sequenced was PBMCs or T cells enriched from blood (not recorded which). These receptors all stem from a man in his forties in a cohort exposed to, infected with or recovered from COVID-19 (not recorded which).

The chain links TRBV30 to TRBJ2-5, with TRBD1 matching over 7 bases. This CDR3 comprises 15 residues. J was trimmed by 6 bases and V by 2 bases; bases with no gene match: 12. The germline gives CDR1 GTSNPN, CDR2 SVGIG (reference sequence). CDR3 in amino acids: CAWSTYSTGKKTQYF. CDR3 coding DNA: TGTGCCTGGAGTACCTACTCGACAGGGAAGAAGACCCAGTACTTC.

The CDR3 loop is CASSFTPGQGKFF. The CDR3 nucleotides are TGTGCCAGCAGTTTTACTCCGGGACAGGGGAAGTTCTTC. The chain joins TRBV6-5 to TRBJ2-1, with 10 bases matching TRBD1. The germline V gene encodes CDR1 MNHEY and CDR2 SVGAGI. The J segment lost 14 bases and the V segment lost 4 bases, leaving 8 bases of the junction unmatched. The CDR3 has 13 amino acids.

The rearrangement links TRBV5-1 to TRBJ1-4; weak D call: TRBD1 (5 bases). The CDR3 has 15 residues. Germline CDR1 reads SGHRS; CDR2 reads YFSETQ. Trimming took off 2 bases at V and 4 bases at J, with 12 bases between the two ends. The CDR3 sequence: CASSFSGNLNEKLFF. The DNA of the CDR3 is TGCGCCAGCAGCTTTTCAGGGAACCTTAATGAAAAACTGTTTTTT.

The V and J genes are TRBV19 and TRBJ1-3; possibly TRBD1 for D (6 bases). V was clipped by 3 bases and J by 4 bases, with 7 bases between them. The CDR3 extends over 13 amino acids. Germline CDR1 LNHDA, CDR2 SQIVND (reference sequence). For the CDR3, the DNA is TGTGCCAGTAGTATCGGGACAGGAAACACCATATATTTT. Its protein is CASSIGTGNTIYF.

The J gene is TRBJ1-5, the V gene TRBV19; D unclear. V dropped 5 bases and J dropped 0 bases, with 14 bases sitting between them. Germline lookup yields CDR1 LNHDA and CDR2 SQIVND (reference sequence). This CDR3 is built from 16 residues. The CDR3 spells CASSFSLTYSNQPQHF. For the CDR3, the DNA is TGTGCCAGTAGTTTCTCCCTAACGTATAGCAATCAGCCCCAGCATTTT.

Of note for this clone: The same CDR3 can be traced to other DNA sequences in this sample. The gene calls are TRBV28 and TRBJ2-7; 10 nucleotides line up with TRBD2. The germline gives CDR1 MDHEN, CDR2 SYDVKM. V lost 6 bases and J lost 0; bases outside the gene matches: 5. The CDR3 contains 15 residues. The CDR3 reads CASSPTSGSSYEQYF. The DNA of the CDR3 is TGTGCCAGCAGCCCGACTAGCGGGTCCTCCTACGAGCAGTACTTC.

The rearrangement joins TRBV3-1 (or the pseudogene TRBV3-2) to TRBJ1-1, with unresolved D. Trimming removed 1 base from V and 1 base from J, with 7 bases in between. CDR1 LGHDT and CDR2 YNNKEL come from the germline V gene (reference sequence). This CDR3 region has 14 residues. The CDR3 DNA reads as TGTGCCAGCAGCCAAGGGAACAGGAACACTGAAGCTTTCTTT. Protein: CASSQGNRNTEAFF.

DNA of the CDR3: TGTGCCAGCAGGGATCAGGGGTTCCACAATGAGCAGTTCTTC. Amino acid sequence: CASRDQGFHNEQFF. The chain uses TRBV25-1 and TRBJ2-1, with a tentative D call TRBD1 (6 bases). The CDR3 consists of 14 residues. V shed 6 bases and J shed 5 bases, with 14 bases lying between them. The germline gives CDR1 MGHDK, CDR2 SYGVNS.

The gene calls are TRBV12-5 and TRBJ2-7; TRBD2 agrees at 11 bases. V lost 7 bases to trimming and J lost 3 bases; unmatched junction nucleotides: 17. This CDR3 is built from 18 residues. Germline CDR1 is LGHNT and CDR2 is FRNRAP. The DNA for the CDR3 is TGTGCTAGTGCCACAACTAGCGGGAGTTTAGGGGTTTACTACGAGCAGTACTTC. This sequence encodes CASATTSGSLGVYYEQYF.

The rearrangement joins TRBV27 to TRBJ1-6; a possible D gene is TRBD1 (5 bases). V lost 6 bases, J lost 10 bases, and 10 bases lay in between. This CDR3 has 12 amino acids. CDR1 is MNHEY and CDR2 is SMNVEV in the germline V gene (reference sequence). The CDR3 spells CASRAGQSPLHF. In nucleotides, the CDR3 is TGTGCCAGCAGGGCAGGGCAATCACCCCTCCACTTT.

V is TRBV4-1 and J is TRBJ1-4, with D maybe TRBD1 (6 bases). The CDR3 has 14 residues. V was pared by 4 bases and J by 7 bases, with 13 bases between. The germline V gene has CDR1 MGHRA and CDR2 YSYEKL. CDR3 coding DNA: TGCGCCAGCAGCCTGGGACACGAGGGTGAAAAACTGTTTTTT. Amino acids: CASSLGHEGEKLFF.

This clone was observed once. The rearrangement uses TRBV3-1 (or the pseudogene TRBV3-2) and TRBJ2-7, with 8 bases fitting TRBD2. Germline V gene data show CDR1 as LGHDT and CDR2 as YNNKEL (reference sequence). This CDR3 has 13 residues. Trimming at V came to 3 bases and at J to 7 bases, leaving 5 bases not matched to a gene. The CDR3 DNA reads as TGTGCCAGCAGCCAGTCGGGAGGGGGGGAGCAGTACTTC. It codes for CASSQSGGGEQYF.

The CDR3 coding sequence is TGTGCCAGCAGCAAAGGACGGCTCAGAGGGCCAGATACGCAGTATTTT. Its translation is CASSKGRLRGPDTQYF. This chain uses TRBV7-9 with TRBJ2-3; a weak D match, TRBD2 (5 bases). Germline values: CDR1 SEHNR, CDR2 FQNEAQ (reference sequence). The CDR3 is 16 residues long. The V gene lost 5 bases and the J gene lost 4 bases, with 19 bases spanning the gap.

V gene TRBV27 combines with J gene TRBJ2-1, with D possibly being TRBD2 (6 bases). Trimming pared 3 bases from V and 9 bases from J, leaving 18 bases between. This CDR3 comprises 15 residues. Germline CDR1 MNHEY, CDR2 SMNVEV (reference sequence). CDR3 coding DNA: TGTGCCAGCAGTTTCCGCCTTCGGGCGGGATCTGAGCAGTTCTTC. Its translation is CASSFRLRAGSEQFF.

The chain uses TRBV4-2 and TRBJ2-4; the match to TRBD2 covers 8 bases. Germline V lookup: CDR1 LGHNA, CDR2 YNFKEQ. V gave up 4 bases and J gave up 8 bases; unmatched junction bases: 19. The CDR3 spans 18 residues. CDR3 sequence (DNA): TGTGCCAGCAGCCCCGAGAGGGTGGGAGCGGGAGAGGGAGACATTCAGTACTTC. Encoded protein: CASSPERVGAGEGDIQYF.

The chain is built from TRBV20-1 and TRBJ2-1; 12 nucleotides match TRBD2. CDR3 length: 15 residues. Per germline, CDR1 DFQATT and CDR2 SNEGSKA (reference sequence). The V segment lost 3 bases and the J segment 9 bases; nucleotides outside the gene matches: 9. The CDR3: CSASRSSGRASEQFF. For the CDR3, the DNA is TGCAGTGCTAGTAGGTCTAGCGGGAGGGCGAGTGAGCAGTTCTTC.